This is a list of T cell receptor beta chains from one sample in a study of cytomegalovirus exposure and HLA in healthy donors. The table came from immunoSEQ multiplex PCR; TCRdb's copy has only in-frame clones and leaves some out. The table lists 75,000 to 90,000 clones, roughly 61% of them singletons. The sample taken for sequencing was PBMCs. These receptors were taken from a woman aged 40 to 50 in good health and CMV-seropositive. The CDR3 runs from the conserved cysteine through the conserved F or W. Fields, in order: clone size, V gene, D gene, J gene, CDR3 DNA, CDR3 protein. The D gene is left open where the match is weak. Expanded clones are given a class, and other clones once, few, many or no size at all.

NA	TRBV5-4	NA	TRBJ1-4	TGTGCCAGCAGCGAACTGTCCGGGACCCCGAACGGGGGGGAAAAACTGTTTTTT	CASSELSGTPNGGEKLFF
NA	TRBV5-4	TRBD1	TRBJ2-7	TGTGCCAGCAGCTCCGGGACAGGGTTTTTGATCTACGAGCAGTACTTC	CASSSGTGFLIYEQYF
NA	TRBV27	NA	TRBJ2-2	TGTGCCAGCAGTCCTTACAGGGAAATCGGCACCGGGGAGCTGTTTTTT	CASSPYREIGTGELFF
few	TRBV5-4	NA	TRBJ2-3	TGTGCCAGCAGCCGATCTAGCATAGATACGCAGTATTTT	CASSRSSIDTQYF
NA	TRBV15	TRBD2	TRBJ2-7	TGTGCCACCAGCAGAGAGTCTCTGACTAGCGGGGGGTCCTACGAGCAGTACTTC	CATSRESLTSGGSYEQYF
NA	TRBV15	TRBD2	TRBJ2-3	TGTGCCACCAGCAGAATGCTAGCGGGTAGCACAGATACGCAGTATTTT	CATSRMLAGSTDTQYF
few	TRBV18	TRBD1	TRBJ2-7	TGTGCCAGCTCACCAGGTAGGGGGCATACCTACGAGCAGTACTTC	CASSPGRGHTYEQYF
few	TRBV7-2	NA	TRBJ2-2	TGTGCCAGCAGCTTACTAGCACCAACGAACACCGGGGAGCTGTTTTTT	CASSLLAPTNTGELFF
NA	TRBV7-2	NA	TRBJ1-2	TGTGCCAGCAGCTTAGTGACCCAGGGGCTCTATGGCTACACCTTC	CASSLVTQGLYGYTF
few	TRBV6-1	TRBD1	TRBJ1-3	TGTGCCAGCAGCGAACTCGGGACAGATGGAAACACCATATATTTT	CASSELGTDGNTIYF
NA	TRBV19	NA	TRBJ1-2	TGTGCCAGTAGTCCCCCAAACTATGGCTACACCTTC	CASSPPNYGYTF
NA	TRBV27	TRBD1	TRBJ1-1	TGTGCCAGCAGGACAGGGTTCACTGAAGCTTTCTTT	CASRTGFTEAFF
few	TRBV11-2	TRBD1	TRBJ1-6	TGTGCCAGCAGCCCCTCCGGTAGACAGGGTGCCTATAATTCACCCCTCCACTTT	CASSPSGRQGAYNSPLHF
NA	TRBV14	NA	TRBJ1-2	TGTGCCAGCAGCCAAGATCTATGGGGGGATCATGGCTACACCTTC	CASSQDLWGDHGYTF
NA	TRBV19	TRBD2	TRBJ2-5	TGTGCCAGTAGTATCCTAGCGGGGGGACAAGAGACCCAGTACTTC	CASSILAGGQETQYF
NA	TRBV28	NA	TRBJ1-6	TGTGCCAGCAGTTTAATTCCGGGGAATTCACCCCTCCACTTT	CASSLIPGNSPLHF
NA	TRBV5-4	TRBD2	TRBJ2-1	TGTGCCAGCAGCGCGGGGGGCGCGGGAGGGAATGAGCAGTTCTTC	CASSAGGAGGNEQFF
NA	TRBV6-5	NA	TRBJ1-1	TGTGCCAGCAGTTACTCGCGTCAGGTTAAGGCTGAAGCTTTCTTT	CASSYSRQVKAEAFF
once	TRBV21-1	NA	TRBJ1-5	TGTGCCAGCTCCACACAGGGAAGGATCGGCAATCAGCCCCAGCATTTT	CASSTQGRIGNQPQHF
few	TRBV11-2	TRBD2	TRBJ2-7	TGTGCCAGCAGCTTAGAGGGACTAGCGGGAACCTACGAGCAGTACTTC	CASSLEGLAGTYEQYF
NA	TRBV9	NA	TRBJ1-4	TGTGCCAGCAGCGAAGCCGGGACAACTAATGAAAAACTGTTTTTT	CASSEAGTTNEKLFF
NA	TRBV5-8	TRBD1	TRBJ1-5	TGTGCCAGCAGCAGGGACAGGGATCAGCCCCAGCATTTT	CASSRDRDQPQHF
few	TRBV7-2	NA	TRBJ1-5	TGTGCCAGCAGCTTAGAACGGAGGGAAACTCAGCCCCAGCATTTT	CASSLERRETQPQHF
few	TRBV5-1	NA	TRBJ2-3	TGCGCCAGCAGCTTGGCTAGAGGGGATACGCAGTATTTT	CASSLARGDTQYF
NA	TRBV11-3	NA	TRBJ2-1	TGTGCCAGCAGCTTAGAGAGAGACAATGAGCAGTTCTTC	CASSLERDNEQFF
few	TRBV7-3	TRBD2	TRBJ2-3	TGTGCCAGCAGCTCTAGCGGGAGTGGGGGTACGCAGTATTTT	CASSSSGSGGTQYF
NA	TRBV18	NA	TRBJ1-1	TGTGCCAGCTCACCAGGGGCCCAACCGAACACTGAAGCTTTCTTT	CASSPGAQPNTEAFF
NA	TRBV9	NA	TRBJ1-2	TGTGCCAGCAGCGTAGCAGGGAACTATGGCTACACCTTC	CASSVAGNYGYTF
NA	TRBV5-8	NA	TRBJ2-5	TGTGCCAGCAGCTTGGGACAGAAAGAGACCCAGTACTTC	CASSLGQKETQYF
NA	TRBV5-4	NA	TRBJ2-4	TGTGCCAGCAGCTCCTCCAGGGGATCCAAAAACATTCAGTACTTC	CASSSSRGSKNIQYF